The rows below give T cell receptor beta chains drawn from one sample of a study of blood T cell repertoires in COVID-19. Generated by immunoSEQ multiplex PCR, the TCRdb table keeps only in-frame clones and is missing some. Of some 30,000 clones listed, roughly nine tenths are singletons. Specimen: peripheral blood. The origin of the receptors is a man in his sixties with active COVID-19. Both conserved end residues are part of each CDR3. The D gene is left open where the match is weak. Clone sizes are given selectively: once, few, many, or a class where the clone is expanded.

clone_size | d_call | j_call | v_call | cdr3_aa | cdr3_nt
once | NA | TRBJ2-3 | TRBV2 | CANRASTDTQYF | TGTGCCAACAGGGCTAGCACAGATACGCAGTATTTT
NA | TRBD2 | TRBJ2-6 | TRBV11-3 | CASSPGLAGSGANVLTF | TGTGCCAGCAGCCCGGGACTAGCGGGCTCTGGGGCCAACGTCCTGACTTTC
NA | TRBD1 | TRBJ2-7 | TRBV3-1/TRBV3-2 | CASSYRPGTVYEQYF | TGTGCCAGCAGCTACCGACCGGGGACAGTCTACGAGCAGTACTTC
NA | TRBD1 | TRBJ1-1 | TRBV4-2 | CASSRELYDGTGLFPSNTEAFF | TGTGCCAGCAGCCGAGAGCTATACGACGGGACAGGTCTGTTCCCTTCGAACACTGAAGCTTTCTTT
few | TRBD1 | TRBJ1-5 | TRBV15 | CATSRDRFNQPQHF | TGTGCCACCAGTAGGGACAGATTCAATCAGCCCCAGCATTTT
NA | NA | TRBJ1-1 | TRBV28 | CASSLTVSDTEAFF | TGTGCCAGCAGTTTAACGGTTTCCGACACTGAAGCTTTCTTT
NA | TRBD2 | TRBJ2-3 | TRBV7-3 | CASSSTSSADTQYF | TGTGCCAGCAGCTCGACTAGCTCGGCAGATACGCAGTATTTT
NA | TRBD2 | TRBJ2-7 | TRBV19 | CASSRGTTLYEQYF | TGTGCCAGTAGTAGGGGGACTACCCTCTACGAGCAGTACTTC
NA | NA | TRBJ2-7 | TRBV18 | CASSTGYEQYF | TGTGCCAGCTCAACCGGGTACGAGCAGTACTTC
NA | TRBD1 | TRBJ1-2 | TRBV2 | CASSGGQILNYGYTF | TGTGCCAGCAGTGGGGGACAGATACTTAACTATGGCTACACCTTC
NA | NA | TRBJ2-1 | TRBV5-1 | CASSPAGEAYNEQFF | TGCGCCAGCAGTCCCGCCGGTGAGGCGTACAATGAGCAGTTCTTC
NA | NA | TRBJ1-2 | TRBV12-3/TRBV12-4 | CASSVPGGYTF | TGTGCCAGCAGCGTCCCGGGTGGCTACACCTTC
NA | NA | TRBJ2-7 | TRBV19 | CASSLVGSAEQYF | TGTGCCAGTAGTCTTGTTGGGAGCGCCGAGCAGTACTTC
NA | TRBD1 | TRBJ2-7 | TRBV27 | CASSLAGQGPYEQYF | TGTGCCAGCAGTTTAGCAGGACAGGGCCCCTACGAGCAGTACTTC
NA | TRBD1 | TRBJ1-2 | TRBV14 | CASRPQRGTGGGYTF | TGTGCCAGCAGACCCCAAAGGGGGACAGGTGGAGGCTACACCTTC
NA | TRBD2 | TRBJ2-1 | TRBV4-2 | CASSQDRTSVNNEQFF | TGTGCCAGCAGCCAAGACCGCACTAGCGTGAACAATGAGCAGTTCTTC
NA | TRBD2 | TRBJ2-3 | TRBV9 | CASSHSGGSTDTQYF | TGTGCCAGCAGCCATAGCGGGGGGAGCACAGATACGCAGTATTTT
NA | NA | TRBJ2-1 | TRBV3-1/TRBV3-2 | CASSPTRTGGDEQFF | TGTGCCAGCAGCCCGACCCGGACTGGAGGTGATGAGCAGTTCTTC
NA | TRBD1 | TRBJ2-5 | TRBV5-1 | CASSLGTGGFHETQYF | TGCGCCAGCAGCTTAGGGACAGGGGGCTTTCACGAGACCCAGTACTTC
NA | TRBD1 | TRBJ1-5 | TRBV7-8 | CASSPRRWTGRSNQPQHF | TGTGCCAGCAGCCCCCGGCGCTGGACAGGGAGGAGCAATCAGCCCCAGCATTTT
NA | TRBD1 | TRBJ1-5 | TRBV3-1/TRBV3-2 | CASSLRTGGNQPQHF | TGTGCCAGCAGCCTACGGACAGGGGGCAATCAGCCCCAGCATTTT
NA | TRBD2 | TRBJ2-3 | TRBV7-3 | CASSFSGGASDTQYF | TGTGCCAGCAGCTTCAGCGGGGGGGCGTCAGATACGCAGTATTTT
once | TRBD2 | TRBJ2-1 | TRBV3-1/TRBV3-2 | CASSQSWTSGGNPFDEQFF | TGTGCCAGCAGCCAAAGTTGGACTAGCGGGGGTAACCCATTCGATGAGCAGTTCTTC
NA | NA | TRBJ1-1 | TRBV9 | CASSVATSVAEAFF | TGTGCCAGCAGCGTAGCTACTTCGGTGGCTGAAGCTTTCTTT
NA | NA | TRBJ2-7 | TRBV10-3 | CAISGQISYEQYF | TGTGCCATCAGCGGACAGATCTCCTACGAGCAGTACTTC
NA | NA | TRBJ1-4 | TRBV19 | CASSLAGGAHEKLFF | TGTGCCAGTAGTCTCGCTGGAGGGGCACATGAAAAACTGTTTTTT
NA | TRBD1 | TRBJ2-7 | TRBV18 | CASSRLGQGGSEQYF | TGTGCCAGCTCACGGCTGGGACAGGGGGGCTCCGAGCAGTACTTC
few | NA | TRBJ1-4 | TRBV2 | CASSPGTGRTNEKLFF | TGTGCCAGCAGCCCCGGCACAGGGCGCACTAATGAAAAACTGTTTTTT
NA | NA | TRBJ1-4 | TRBV6-5 | CASKQGWANEKLFF | TGTGCCAGCAAGCAGGGTTGGGCTAATGAAAAACTGTTTTTT
NA | TRBD2 | TRBJ2-7 | TRBV3-1/TRBV3-2 | CASSRTGGNEQYF | TGTGCCAGCAGCCGCACGGGGGGGAATGAGCAGTACTTC
once | TRBD1 | TRBJ2-3 | TRBV28 | CASSSPQGDGTDTQYF | TGTGCCAGCAGTTCTCCACAGGGGGACGGCACAGATACGCAGTATTTT
NA | TRBD1 | TRBJ2-7 | TRBV3-1/TRBV3-2 | CASSQDLDRVLYEQYF | TGTGCCAGCAGCCAAGATCTCGACAGGGTCCTCTACGAGCAGTACTTC
NA | NA | TRBJ2-5 | TRBV7-9 | CASSLGRQGIGQETQYF | TGTGCCAGCAGCTTAGGACGTCAGGGGATTGGGCAAGAGACCCAGTACTTC
NA | TRBD2 | TRBJ2-1 | TRBV3-1/TRBV3-2 | CASSPISGGAHNEQFF | TGTGCCAGCAGCCCTATAAGCGGGGGGGCCCACAATGAGCAGTTCTTC
NA | TRBD2 | TRBJ2-5 | TRBV9 | CASSVASGGALETQYF | TGTGCCAGCAGCGTAGCGAGCGGGGGGGCATTGGAGACCCAGTACTTC
NA | NA | TRBJ2-7 | TRBV11-1 | CASSPAQGLSEQYF | TGTGCCAGCAGCCCAGCGCAGGGATTAAGCGAGCAGTACTTC
NA | TRBD1 | TRBJ1-3 | TRBV18 | CASSMGQPGSGNTIYF | TGTGCCAGCTCCATGGGACAGCCCGGCTCTGGAAACACCATATATTTT
NA | TRBD2 | TRBJ2-1 | TRBV5-1 | CASSSKRGGLYNEQFF | TGCGCCAGCAGCTCCAAGCGGGGGGGCCTCTACAATGAGCAGTTCTTC
once | NA | TRBJ1-4 | TRBV18 | CASSPRVTTTNEKLFF | TGTGCCAGCTCACCAAGAGTAACGACAACTAATGAAAAACTGTTTTTT
NA | NA | TRBJ2-2 | TRBV7-8 | CASSPQIQNTGELFF | TGTGCCAGCAGCCCACAGATCCAGAACACCGGGGAGCTGTTTTTT
NA | NA | TRBJ1-5 | TRBV3-1/TRBV3-2 | CASSLQSNQPQHF | TGTGCCAGCAGCCTCCAGAGCAATCAGCCCCAGCATTTT
few | TRBD1 | TRBJ1-5 | TRBV4-1 | CASSQGVGQGRNQPQHF | TGCGCCAGCAGCCAGGGGGTGGGACAGGGGCGCAATCAGCCCCAGCATTTT
few | NA | TRBJ1-2 | TRBV5-8 | CASSFPGYRYTF | TGTGCCAGCAGTTTTCCAGGGTATCGCTACACCTTC
NA | NA | TRBJ2-1 | TRBV18 | CASSPFTRGTYNEQFF | TGTGCCAGCTCACCCTTTACTAGAGGAACCTACAATGAGCAGTTCTTC